The next 24 T cell receptor beta chains were all read from a single sample in a study of CD8 T cells in Susac syndrome. The RNA input was roughly 0.45 to 1 ug, and it was reverse transcribed with random hexamers. MiXCR was run by TCRdb on the immunoSEQ multiplex PCR reads, yielding one entry per CDR3 protein. Of some 52,000 distinct CDR3 sequences detected, roughly 93% appear once; the ten largest clones hold about 0.51%. The specimen sequenced was CD8+ T cells from PBMCs. These receptor sequences come from a human donor with multiple sclerosis.

The chain recombines TRBV28 with TRBJ2-1; D gene uncertain. Germline V lookup: CDR1 MDHEN, CDR2 SYDVKM. CDR3 length: 13 amino acids. V was shortened by 7 bases and J by 5 bases, with 12 bases between the two germline ends. CDR3 bases: TGTGCCAGCAAGACAATACTCGACAATGAGCAGTTCTTC. It translates to CASKTILDNEQFF.

In nucleotides, the CDR3 is TGTGCCATCTCGGCGGGGGGAACCTACGAGCAGTACTTC. Its protein is CAISAGGTYEQYF. J is TRBJ2-7 and V is TRBV10-3; 8 bases align to TRBD2. The V segment lost 8 bases and the J segment 2 bases; nucleotides outside the gene matches: 5. The germline gives CDR1 ENHRY, CDR2 SYGVKD. The CDR3 totals 13 residues.

The chain couples TRBV7-9 to TRBJ2-1, with D unclear. The CDR3 extends over 11 amino acids. Trimming stripped 3 bases from V and 7 bases from J, with 4 bases between. Germline CDR1 is SEHNR and CDR2 is FQNEAQ (reference sequence). The CDR3, as DNA: TGTGCCAGCAGCTTTTCGAATGAGCAGTTCTTC. This codes for CASSFSNEQFF.

The chain uses TRBV7-8 and TRBJ2-2; no firm D call. Germline CDR1 reads SGHVS; CDR2 reads FQNEAQ. This CDR3 comprises 14 residues. Trimming removed 5 bases at V and 6 bases at J, with 13 bases between. The CDR3 region is CASSLPGAPGELFF. DNA of the CDR3: TGTGCCAGCAGCCTTCCAGGAGCTCCCGGGGAGCTGTTTTTT.

This chain links TRBV7-9 with TRBJ2-7; 12 bases agree with TRBD1. The V gene's germline CDR1 is SEHNR and CDR2 FQNEAQ (reference sequence). The CDR3 covers 14 residues. V was pared by 1 base and J by 6 bases, with 1 base of the junction left unmatched. CDR3 sequence reads: CASSLGDRGPEQYF. The CDR3, as DNA: TGTGCCAGCAGCTTAGGGGACAGGGGGCCCGAGCAGTACTTC.

The chain is built from TRBV20-1 and TRBJ2-7; 8 bases match TRBD1. The germline V gene encodes CDR1 DFQATT and CDR2 SNEGSKA (reference sequence). J gave up 0 bases and V 0 bases, and 10 bases lay outside the gene matches. The CDR3 has 17 amino acids. CDR3 sequence (DNA): TGCAGTGCTAGAGATCCTGACAGGGGCGATCCCTCCTACGAGCAGTACTTC. Translated: CSARDPDRGDPSYEQYF.

The V gene is TRBV5-6, the J gene TRBJ2-1; the match to TRBD2 covers 8 bases. V dropped 4 bases and J dropped 7; count of bases not matched to a gene: 7. This CDR3 region has 14 residues. CDR1 is SGHDT, CDR2 YYEEEE, per germline. CDR3 residues: CASSLGLVRNEQFF. The CDR3 region has the DNA TGTGCCAGCAGCCTGGGACTAGTTAGGAATGAGCAGTTCTTC.

J is TRBJ2-3 and V is TRBV4-1; the D gene is possibly TRBD2 (5 bases). With 1 base removed from V and 3 bases from J, the gap between germline ends came to 8 bases. The CDR3 sequence is 14 residues long. Germline CDR1 reads MGHRA; CDR2 reads YSYEKL. CDR3 residues: CASSQVTGTDTQYF. DNA for the CDR3: TGCGCCAGCAGCCAAGTTACGGGGACAGATACGCAGTATTTT.

The chain couples TRBV3-1 to TRBJ2-5; 10 bases agree with TRBD2. CDR3 length: 18 amino acids. J gave up 1 base and V 2 bases, and 10 bases lay outside the gene matches. In germline, CDR1 is LGHDT, CDR2 YNNKEL (reference sequence). The CDR3 is CASSQFERGGGIQETQYF. CDR3 coding DNA: TGTGCCAGCAGCCAATTTGAGCGGGGGGGCGGCATCCAAGAGACCCAGTACTTC.

The chain employs TRBV29-1 and TRBJ2-7, with TRBD2 as a possible D gene (5 bases). V was shortened by 6 bases and J by 3 bases, with 21 bases between the two germline ends. CDR1 and CDR2 (germline): SQVTM, ANQGSEA. There are 15 residues in the CDR3. The CDR3 DNA reads TGCAGCGTCACACGCAACCGGGAAACTCTCTACGAGCAGTACTTC. Encoded protein: CSVTRNRETLYEQYF.

The chain has TRBV30 and TRBJ1-2, with D uncertain. Germline V gene sequence: CDR1 GTSNPN, CDR2 SVGIG (reference sequence). The CDR3 runs to 14 residues. The V and J ends lost 2 bases and 0 bases respectively, with 10 bases between them. CDR3 DNA sequence: TGTGCCTGGAGTTATGAACCGTCTAACTATGGCTACACCTTC. Protein product: CAWSYEPSNYGYTF.

The chain has TRBV6-5 and TRBJ1-2, with D maybe TRBD1 (5 bases). The CDR3 covers 15 residues. V was cut by 0 bases and J by 4 bases, with 12 bases left in between. In germline, CDR1 is MNHEY, CDR2 SVGAGI. CDR3 sequence reads: CASSYSDRDLYGYTF. The CDR3 nucleotides read TGTGCCAGCAGTTACTCTGACAGAGATCTCTATGGCTACACCTTC.

The chain is built from TRBV2 and TRBJ2-1; TRBD1 is a possible D gene (6 bases). CDR3 length: 17 residues. The V end lost 1 base, the J end lost 0 bases, and 13 bases lay between the germline ends. Germline values: CDR1 SNHLY, CDR2 FYNNEI. The CDR3 region has the DNA TGTGCCAGCAGTGAAGGGCTACAGGGCTCCTCCTACAATGAGCAGTTCTTC. Residues: CASSEGLQGSSYNEQFF.

The chain carries TRBV7-2 and TRBJ1-6; D gene uncertain. The germline CDR1 and CDR2 sequences are SGHTA and FQGNSA. The ends were cut back, 0 bases at V and 9 bases at J, with 9 bases in the middle. CDR3 length: 14 residues. The CDR3 reads CASSLAGGASPLHF. CDR3 DNA sequence: TGTGCCAGCAGCTTAGCCGGAGGCGCTTCACCCCTCCACTTT.

The rearrangement uses TRBV20-1 and TRBJ2-7; 10 bases match TRBD2. The CDR3 consists of 15 residues. Germline assignment: CDR1 DFQATT and CDR2 SNEGSKA (reference sequence). V shed 1 base, J shed 0 bases, and the junction held 3 bases outside the gene matches. CDR3 amino acids: CSARAGTSDSYEQYF. CDR3 DNA sequence: TGCAGTGCTAGAGCCGGGACTAGCGACTCCTACGAGCAGTACTTC.

This rearrangement joins TRBV29-1 to TRBJ1-1; 7 positions match TRBD1. The CDR3 sequence is 12 residues long. CDR1 is SQVTM and CDR2 is ANQGSEA in the germline V gene. V was clipped by 7 bases and J by 1 base; unmatched bases: 3. The CDR3 loop is CSGRQGNTEAFF. The CDR3 DNA sequence: TGCAGCGGCCGACAGGGGAACACTGAAGCTTTCTTT.

The chain links TRBV5-1 to TRBJ2-1, with 16 bases that match TRBD2. The J segment lost 4 bases and the V segment lost 4 bases, leaving 8 bases of the junction unmatched. Germline-derived CDR1 and CDR2 are SGHRS and YFSETQ. This CDR3 contains 18 residues. The CDR3, as DNA: TGCGCCAGCAGCGGGGGACTAGCGGGGGGGATAGATTACAATGAGCAGTTCTTC. Protein product: CASSGGLAGGIDYNEQFF. The full variable domain, rest sourced from reference TRBV5-1 and TRBJ2-1, is KAGVTQTPRYLIKTRGQQVTLSCSPISGHRSVSWYQQTPGQGLQFLFEYFSETQRNKGNFPGRFSGRQFSNSRSEMNVSTLELGDSALYLCASSGGLAGGIDYNEQFFGPGTRLTVL.

The chain is built from TRBV7-9 and TRBJ2-3; 10 positions match TRBD2. Germline CDR1 SEHNR, CDR2 FQNEAQ (reference sequence). CDR3 length equals 16 residues. V was clipped by 5 bases and J by 3 bases; unmatched bases: 8. In nucleotides, the CDR3 is TGTGCCAGCAGCCCACCCCTAGCGGGGGTTACAGATACGCAGTATTTT. The encoded protein is CASSPPLAGVTDTQYF.

This clonotype has a single count. The chain recombines TRBV20-1 with TRBJ2-5; 10 nucleotides align to TRBD2. The CDR3 is 17 residues long. Losses at the gene ends were 0 bases for V and 5 bases for J; bases not matched to a gene: 12. CDR1 and CDR2 (germline): DFQATT, SNEGSKA (reference sequence). The CDR3 nucleotides read TGCAGTGCTAGAGATAATCGGCTAGCGGGGGTTGCGGAGACCCAGTACTTC. Translating it yields CSARDNRLAGVAETQYF.

The rearrangement links TRBV20-1 to TRBJ2-1; TRBD2 is a possible D gene (5 bases). In germline, CDR1 is DFQATT, CDR2 SNEGSKA (reference sequence). The CDR3 spans 15 residues. The V end was cut by 0 bases, the J end by 0 bases, with 9 bases between. CDR3 sequence: CSARDRESSYNEQFF. CDR3 sequence (DNA): TGCAGTGCTAGAGACCGGGAATCCTCCTACAATGAGCAGTTCTTC.

This chain joins TRBV29-1 and TRBJ1-2; possibly TRBD1 for D (5 bases). Between the trimmed V and J ends, which lost 6 bases and 0 bases, there was a span of 8 bases. The germline gives CDR1 SQVTM, CDR2 ANQGSEA. The CDR3 covers 12 residues. CDR3 sequence: CSVGDTNYGYTF. The CDR3 DNA is TGCAGCGTAGGGGATACTAACTATGGCTACACCTTC.

The chain has TRBV7-2 and TRBJ2-3; 8 bases align to TRBD2. J lost 6 bases, V lost 3 bases, and 8 bases had no gene match. The CDR3 consists of 15 residues. The V gene's germline CDR1 is SGHTA and CDR2 FQGNSA. The CDR3 DNA reads TGTGCCAGCAGCTTTCTACTAGCGGCCCGGGATACGCAGTATTTT. Its translation is CASSFLLAARDTQYF.

The chain employs TRBV7-3 and TRBJ2-1, with 11 bases aligning to TRBD2. The V gene end was trimmed by 5 bases and the J gene end by 7 bases; junction bases not matched to a gene: 10. This CDR3 is built from 16 residues. Germline lookup yields CDR1 SGHTA and CDR2 FQGTGA. The CDR3 here is CASSTTPIAGGNEQFF. DNA for the CDR3: TGTGCCAGCAGCACCACCCCGATAGCGGGGGGGAATGAGCAGTTCTTC.

This chain uses TRBV27 with TRBJ2-7; 7 positions match TRBD1. The CDR3 is 13 amino acids. CDR1 and CDR2 (germline): MNHEY, SMNVEV (reference sequence). V was clipped by 0 bases and J by 7 bases; unmatched bases: 3. The CDR3 bases are TGTGCCAGCAGTTTATCGTCAGGGGGAGAGCAGTACTTC. Residues: CASSLSSGGEQYF.